The present T cell receptor beta chain was sequenced within a study of blood T cell repertoires in COVID-19. As for the study in general: COVID-19 samples from acute and convalescent phases originated in the United States, Italy and Spain. PBMCs, B-cell-depleted T cells, or T cells were the source of the cDNA or gDNA that made up the material.

In the original analysis: The assay estimated nucleated cells by amplifying reference gene primers. Sequencing used immunoSEQ multiplex PCR; TCRdb keeps in-frame clones, though not all of them. The V and J calls and the clone size are those of that table, but D and trimming were determined from the DNA. The sample has tens of thousands of clones; 86% are singletons. The trim removed 3 bases at V and 13 bases at J, leaving 5 bases unmatched. The CDR3 length is 14 residues. Germline V CDR1 and CDR2: LNHDA, SQIVND (reference sequence). The sequence was obtained from a human donor with active COVID-19. The donor label of this sample is uncertain. The sample consisted of peripheral blood. The rearrangement uses TRBV19 and TRBJ2-1, with 14 nucleotides matching TRBD2. The CDR3: CASSMLGLAGEQFF. In DNA form, the CDR3 reads TGTGCCAGTAGTATGCTGGGACTAGCGGGAGAACAGTTCTTC.